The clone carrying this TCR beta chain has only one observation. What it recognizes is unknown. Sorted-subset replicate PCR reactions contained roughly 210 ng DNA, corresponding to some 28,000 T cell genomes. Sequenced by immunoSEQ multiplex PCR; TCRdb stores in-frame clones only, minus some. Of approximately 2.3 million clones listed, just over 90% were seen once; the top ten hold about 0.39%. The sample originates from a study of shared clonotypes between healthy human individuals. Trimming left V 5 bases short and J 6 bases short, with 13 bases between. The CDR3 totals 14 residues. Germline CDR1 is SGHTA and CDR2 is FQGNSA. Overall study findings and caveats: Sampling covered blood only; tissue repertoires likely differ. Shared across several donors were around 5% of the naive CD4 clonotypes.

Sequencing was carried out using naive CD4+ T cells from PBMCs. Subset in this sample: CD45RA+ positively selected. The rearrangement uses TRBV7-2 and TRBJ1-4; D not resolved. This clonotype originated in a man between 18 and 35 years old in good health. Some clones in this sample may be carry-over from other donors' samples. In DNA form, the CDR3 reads TGTGCCAGCAGCCCCGGTGGTGGTTATGAAAAACTGTTTTTT. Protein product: CASSPGGGYEKLFF. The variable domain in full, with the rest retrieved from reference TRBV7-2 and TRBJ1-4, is GAGVSQSPSNKVTEKGKDVELRCDPISGHTALYWYRQSLGQGLEFLIYFQGNSAPDKSGLPSDRFSAERTGGSVSTLTIQRTQQEDSAVYLCASSPGGGYEKLFFGSGTQLSVL.